This T cell receptor (beta chain) derives from a study of blood T cell repertoires in COVID-19 (dated by TCRdb to the early 2020s). Background on the whole study: Samples from collaborators originated in the United States, Italy and Spain and spanned both the acute and convalescent phases of COVID-19. Samples came from the ongoing ImmuneRACE study (first 160 participants) plus 1,254 subjects from 6 global collaborators. Deeply sampled blood TCRbeta repertoires from subjects exposed to, actively infected with, or recovered from COVID-19 were included in the dataset. Where available, HLA class I and class II types were obtained from metadata supplied by the sample provider rather than from assay-based typing. Nearly every sample came with metadata listing a de-identified subject ID, COVID-19 status, age in years and sex. The prospective study material was composed of cDNA or gDNA derived from T cells, B-cell-depleted T cells, or PBMCs. The repertoires were made available in a free public database intended to serve as a resource for research on the immune response to SARS-CoV-2.

On the study overall, not on this receptor specifically: The amount of clinical and demographic metadata varied by source and participant and was provided uncurated.

The collaborating institutions used their own protocols to collect whole blood in K2EDTA tubes. Collaborator samples were shipped for TCRbeta analysis as frozen whole blood, isolated PBMCs, or DNA extracted from either sample type. The immunoSEQ Assay, a bias-controlled multiplex PCR, was used to amplify TCRbeta CDR3 regions from genomic DNA. Per the authors' processing: Within the assay, amplification of reference gene primers was used to estimate how many nucleated cells each sample contained. Sequence reads were collapsed and filtered to measure the absolute abundance of every unique TCRbeta CDR3 rearrangement. Productive Simpson clonality was computed per sample as the square root of Simpson's diversity index over productive rearrangements. TCRdb stores this immuneACCESS table with in-frame sequences only. Part of the clones is absent; in the studies checked, under half of the shortfall reflects unresolved V genes, and no reason is known for the rest. Clone size and V and J calls were adopted from that table, with D and trimming inferred from the DNA. The sample has about 59,000 clones on record, 90% of them singletons. The top ten constitute 16% of the sample.

The CDR3 numbers 8 residues from cysteine through phenylalanine. Only CDR3 DNA remains: 24 bases, in frame from the first base. The germline V gene (reference sequence) provides CDR1 DFQATT and CDR2 SNEGSKA. Comment on this clone: What antigen it recognizes has not been identified. A read error may account for a junction end that differs from germline.

The receptor was isolated from a man at least 80 years old with acute or convalescent COVID-19. Rearrangement joined TRBV20-1 to TRBJ1-2; the D gene assignment is ambiguous. Material: peripheral blood. The CDR3 protein: CSARGEAF. The bases are TGCAGTGCTAGAGGAGAGGCCTTC.